The 26 T cell receptor beta chains in this list originate from one sample, sequenced in a study of T cell clonality in common variable immunodeficiency. Measured with immunoSEQ multiplex PCR; TCRdb has only the in-frame clones, and not every one. This sample carries roughly 58,000 clones, none of them present only once. The sample was peripheral blood mononuclear cells. Source of these receptors: a person between 18 and 75 years old in good health.

Ten or more counts support this clone. The read terminates 3 residues ahead of where the CDR3 ends, so the germline J gene completes it. The V and J genes are TRBV30 and TRBJ1-6; no reliable D call. Trimming stripped 0 bases from V and 0 bases from J, with 9 bases between. The CDR3 contains 16 residues. CDR1 GTSNPN and CDR2 SVGIG come from the germline V gene (reference sequence). The covered CDR3 bases are TGTGCCTGGAGTGTTAGCCAGAGCTCCTATAATTCACCC. Translated: CAWSVSQSSYNSP. The complete CDR3 sequence is CAWSVSQSSYNSPLHF.

This clone was recorded many times. The read falls 3 residues short of the CDR3 end, and the missing part is taken from the germline J gene. This chain links TRBV7-9 with TRBJ1-5, with D unresolved. V lost 5 bases and J lost 0, with 8 bases in between. The CDR3 runs to 14 residues. Germline CDR1 SEHNR, CDR2 FQNEAQ (reference sequence). Partial CDR3 DNA: TGTGCCAGCAGCCCCGCAGGTAGCAATCAGCCC. It specifies CASSPAGSNQP. The complete CDR3 reads CASSPAGSNQPQHF.

This clone has a count of ten or more. The DNA ends 3 residues before the CDR3 does, and the rest of the CDR3 is filled in from the germline J gene. V gene TRBV6-2 or TRBV6-3 combines with J gene TRBJ2-5; TRBD2 aligns across 7 bases. The CDR3 totals 14 residues. V was pared by 2 bases and J by 3 bases, with 3 bases of the junction left unmatched. Germline V gene lookup returns CDR1 MNHEY and CDR2 SVGEGT. Here the CDR3 reads CASSYRLAEETQYF. The CDR3 bases that were read are TGTGCCAGCAGTTACCGGCTAGCGGAAGAGACC.

In its sample, this clone was seen many times. Incomplete CDR3 DNA: TGTGCCAGTAGTTTGGGACTCTTCTATAATTCACCC. Protein sequence: CASSLGLFYNSP. The complete CDR3 protein is CASSLGLFYNSPLHF. This chain links TRBV19 with TRBJ1-6; D might be TRBD1 (5 bases). Sequencing ends 3 residues short of the CDR3 end; the germline J gene provides the rest. Trimming cost V 5 bases and J 3 bases, with 11 bases left between them. The CDR3 length is 15 residues. Germline V lookup: CDR1 LNHDA, CDR2 SQIVND (reference sequence).

This clone has ten or more counts. The read gets to within 3 residues of the CDR3 end, and the germline J gene fills in the rest. The rearrangement uses TRBV6-1 and TRBJ1-5, with D maybe TRBD1 (6 bases). Germline V lookup: CDR1 MNHNS, CDR2 SASEGT. Trimming left V 1 base short and J 7 bases short, with 14 bases between. The CDR3 runs to 15 residues. CDR3 residues: CASSEVGGPGQPQHF. Partial CDR3 DNA: TGTGCCAGCAGTGAAGTGGGGGGGCCAGGGCAGCCC.

This clone was seen many times. Sequencing ends 3 residues short of the CDR3 end; the germline J gene provides the rest. The chain has TRBV19 and TRBJ2-5; D unresolved. The CDR3 is made up of 13 amino acids. Germline values: CDR1 LNHDA, CDR2 SQIVND (reference sequence). V dropped 5 bases and J dropped 2 bases, with 9 bases sitting between them. CDR3 region: CASSEAYQETQYF. Incomplete CDR3 DNA: TGTGCCAGTAGTGAAGCTTATCAAGAGACC.

This clone occurred many times. From the germline J gene comes the end of the CDR3, since the read stops 3 residues before it. The genes are TRBV19 and TRBJ2-1, with 7 positions matching TRBD1. The CDR3 is 17 amino acids. With 5 bases clipped from V and 0 bases from J, the junction kept 10 bases outside the gene matches. The germline V gene encodes CDR1 LNHDA and CDR2 SQIVND (reference sequence). The CDR3 reads CASSRQGISSSYNEQFF. The covered CDR3 bases are TGTGCCAGTAGTCGACAGGGAATTTCAAGCTCCTACAATGAG.

Notes on this clone: The CDR3 extends 3 residues past the end of the read, so its final part is completed from the germline J gene. The J gene is TRBJ2-7, the V gene TRBV20-1; D remains ambiguous. V shed 5 bases and J shed 5 bases, with 10 bases lying between them. The germline CDR1 and CDR2 sequences are DFQATT and SNEGSKA (reference sequence). CDR3 length: 11 residues. The CDR3 loop is CSAGPRNEQYF. CDR3 DNA, as far as it was read: TGCAGTGCTGGCCCCAGGAACGAG.

This clone was seen repeatedly, ten times or more. Read sequence stops 3 residues before the CDR3 end, and the germline J gene provides the missing end. V usage is TRBV20-1 and J usage is TRBJ2-3; TRBD1 might be the D (6 bases). V was trimmed by 7 bases and J by 4 bases, leaving 15 bases between them. Germline values: CDR1 DFQATT, CDR2 SNEGSKA (reference sequence). This CDR3 contains 13 residues. The CDR3 bases that were read are TGCAGTGTATACAGGGAAGGAGCAGATACG. This sequence encodes CSVYREGADT. The full CDR3 protein is CSVYREGADTQYF.

This clone was seen repeatedly, ten times or more. Sequencing ends 3 residues short of the CDR3 end; the germline J gene provides the rest. The chain couples TRBV7-9 to TRBJ2-1; D is uncertain. Between the trimmed V and J ends, which lost 1 base and 4 bases, there was a span of 11 bases. The length of the CDR3 is 15 residues. Germline CDR1 reads SEHNR; CDR2 reads FQNEAQ (reference sequence). CDR3 DNA (partial): TGTGCCAGCAGCTTAGATAACGAGCATTACAATGAG. This gives the protein CASSLDNEHYNE. The whole CDR3 sequence is CASSLDNEHYNEQFF.

This clone showed up many times. The read terminates 3 residues before the CDR3 end, so the remaining end is supplied by the germline J gene. The genes are TRBV5-1 and TRBJ2-7; 7 bases agree with TRBD1. Trimming cost V 3 bases and J 0 bases; bases outside gene matches: 3. Germline CDR1 is SGHRS and CDR2 is YFSETQ. The CDR3 loop spans 14 amino acids. CDR3 DNA (partial): TGCGCCAGCAGCTCAACAGGGGACTCCTACGAG. It specifies CASSSTGDSYE. The whole CDR3 sequence reads CASSSTGDSYEQYF.

In this sample, this clone turned up many times. The read finishes 3 residues shy of the CDR3 end, and the germline J gene is used to complete it. The chain employs TRBV6-2 or TRBV6-3 and TRBJ2-3; tentatively, D is TRBD1 or TRBD2 (6 bases each). The CDR3 extends over 17 amino acids. Germline V lookup: CDR1 MNHEY, CDR2 SVGEGT. V lost 0 bases to trimming and J lost 5 bases, with 18 bases between them. The part of the CDR3 DNA that was read is TGTGCCAGCAGTTACTCGATCGTCAGGGGAGGTATAGATACG. It encodes CASSYSIVRGGIDT. The whole CDR3 reads CASSYSIVRGGIDTQYF.

This clone was counted ten times or more. The observed sequence ends 3 residues before the CDR3 terminus, with the missing tail filled in from the germline J gene. The gene calls are TRBV12-3 or TRBV12-4 and TRBJ1-5; possible D gene TRBD1, 5 bases. The V gene lost 1 base and the J gene lost 3 bases, with 13 bases spanning the gap. The CDR3 length is 16 residues. CDR3: CASSLGSRGVNQPQHF. The covered CDR3 bases are TGTGCCAGCAGTTTAGGGTCCCGGGGGGTCAATCAGCCC.

This clone has a count of ten or more. The CDR3 end is not reached by the read, which stops 3 residues before it; the germline J gene fills it in. This chain connects TRBV4-2 to TRBJ1-3; 7 bases are shared with TRBD1. V gave up 4 bases and J gave up 1 base; unmatched junction bases: 10. The V gene's germline CDR1 is LGHNA and CDR2 YNFKEQ. The CDR3 has 17 residues. CDR3 DNA, as far as it was read: TGTGCCAGCAGCCTTAATCAGGAGACAGGGTCTGGAAACACC. It yields the protein CASSLNQETGSGNT. The whole CDR3 protein is CASSLNQETGSGNTIYF.

This clone was recorded at least ten times. The read terminates 3 residues before the CDR3 end, so the remaining end is supplied by the germline J gene. The V and J genes are TRBV18 and TRBJ2-7, with TRBD1 identical over 7 bases. V lost 0 bases and J lost 1; bases outside the gene matches: 9. This CDR3 is built from 17 residues. CDR1 and CDR2 from the germline V gene are KGHSH and LQKENI. The CDR3 region is CASSPPRAGTESYEQYF. The DNA read from the CDR3 is TGTGCCAGCTCACCACCGAGGGCAGGGACAGAATCCTACGAG.

This clone was counted at least ten times. The CDR3 goes on 3 residues after the read ends, and that part is filled in from the germline J gene. The rearrangement links TRBV12-3 or TRBV12-4 to TRBJ2-5, with a tentative D call TRBD1 (5 bases). Trimming took off 6 bases at V and 1 base at J, with 12 bases between the two ends. The CDR3 runs 14 residues. CDR3 DNA, as far as it was read: TGTGCCAGCAGACCCAGGCAGGGCCAAGAGACC. Translating it yields CASRPRQGQET. The whole CDR3 region reads CASRPRQGQETQYF.

This clone was seen repeatedly, ten times or more. From the germline J gene comes the end of the CDR3, since the read stops 3 residues before it. V and J are TRBV4-2 and TRBJ1-1; perhaps TRBD1 as D (6 bases). Germline V gives CDR1 LGHNA, CDR2 YNFKEQ. CDR3 length equals 17 residues. V was trimmed by 0 bases and J by 0 bases, leaving 14 bases between them. The sequenced CDR3 bases are TGTGCCAGCAGCCAAGAACAGGGTGCGGGAGTGAACACTGAA. Amino acid sequence: CASSQEQGAGVNTE. The CDR3 in its entirety is CASSQEQGAGVNTEAFF.

In this sample, this clone turned up many times. The CDR3 protein is CSAIDSYSNQPQHF. The covered CDR3 bases are TGCAGTGCCATAGACAGCTATAGCAATCAGCCC. The chain carries TRBV20-1 and TRBJ1-5; perhaps TRBD1 as D (5 bases). The read finishes 3 residues shy of the CDR3 end, and the germline J gene is used to complete it. The CDR3 covers 14 residues. Deletions cut 6 bases from V and 0 bases from J, with 12 bases between. CDR1 and CDR2 (germline): DFQATT, SNEGSKA (reference sequence).

This clone has ten or more counts. The read ends 3 residues before the CDR3 terminus; that terminus is restored from the germline J gene. This sequence joins TRBV2 and TRBJ1-5, with D possibly matching TRBD1 (6 bases). This CDR3 is built from 14 residues. Trimming took off 2 bases at V and 4 bases at J, with 9 bases between the two ends. The germline gives CDR1 SNHLY, CDR2 FYNNEI. CDR3 DNA, as far as it was read: TGTGCCAGCAGTGAAATAGACAGGAATCAGCCC. This sequence encodes CASSEIDRNQP. From start to end, the CDR3 is CASSEIDRNQPQHF.

This clone showed up just a few times. Being one base from a much bigger clone, this may be a read error. The missing CDR3 end, 3 residues past where the read stops, is filled in from the germline J gene. This chain joins TRBV7-9 and TRBJ2-7; TRBD1 is a possible D gene (5 bases). The CDR3 covers 12 residues. From germline, CDR1 is SEHNR and CDR2 FQNEAQ (reference sequence). The CDR3 DNA, read in part, is TGTGCCAGCGGCTTAGACAGCTACGAG. Translated, it gives CASGLDSYE. The entire CDR3 sequence reads CASGLDSYEQYF.

This clone has at least ten counts. The CDR3 is cut off 3 residues early in the read; its end comes from the germline J gene. The genes are TRBV19 and TRBJ1-1; no definite D call. The CDR3 totals 14 residues. V shed 5 bases and J shed 7 bases, with 17 bases lying between them. CDR1 and CDR2 from the germline V gene are LNHDA and SQIVND (reference sequence). The part of the CDR3 DNA that was read is TGTGCCAGTAGTTCCGCTTGGGCAGCTGGTGAA. Translating gives CASSSAWAAGE. The full-length CDR3 reads as CASSSAWAAGEAFF.

In regard to this clone: The CDR3 extends 3 residues past the end of the read, so its final part is completed from the germline J gene. The gene calls are TRBV6-4 and TRBJ2-1; 9 bases match TRBD1. CDR1 MRHNA and CDR2 SNTAGT come from the germline V gene. The CDR3 has 15 amino acids. V was clipped by 5 bases and J by 6 bases; unmatched bases: 8. Here the CDR3 reads CASSTNRGRANEQFF. The covered CDR3 bases are TGTGCCAGCAGTACAAACAGGGGGCGGGCCAATGAG.

This clone was picked up many times. Partial CDR3 DNA: TGTGCCTGGGGACGACTAGCGGGAGAGTACAATGAG. Its translation is CAWGRLAGEYNE. The whole CDR3 protein is CAWGRLAGEYNEQFF. The chain carries TRBV30 and TRBJ2-1; TRBD2 aligns across 12 bases. The read falls 3 residues short of the CDR3 end, and the missing part is taken from the germline J gene. Germline V gene sequence: CDR1 GTSNPN, CDR2 SVGIG (reference sequence). The CDR3 has 15 amino acids. The J segment lost 4 bases and the V segment lost 5 bases, leaving 6 bases of the junction unmatched.

This clone appeared a few times. The read terminates 3 residues before the CDR3 end, so the remaining end is supplied by the germline J gene. The chain links TRBV19 to TRBJ1-2, with D possibly being TRBD1 (5 bases). This CDR3 spans 15 amino acids. Germline CDR1 is LNHDA and CDR2 is SQIVND (reference sequence). V lost 5 bases and J 4 bases, leaving 17 bases between the germline ends. The CDR3 protein is CASSRARRDFYGYTF. The DNA read from the CDR3 is TGTGCCAGTAGTCGGGCCAGAAGGGACTTCTATGGC.

On this clone itself: Coverage ceases 3 residues before the CDR3 finishes, and the germline J gene fills in the end. The sample carries other DNA sequences with the same CDR3. V and J are TRBV18 and TRBJ2-1, with 9 bases identical to TRBD2. Germline V gives CDR1 KGHSH, CDR2 LQKENI. J gave up 4 bases and V 3 bases, and 7 bases lay outside the gene matches. This CDR3 is built from 16 residues. The covered CDR3 bases are TGTGCCAGCTCACCCCTCCGCGGGGGGGGGTACAATGAG. Encoded protein: CASSPLRGGGYNE. The full CDR3 protein is CASSPLRGGGYNEQFF.

Ten or more counts support this clone. The read halts 3 residues ahead of the CDR3 end, with the missing end drawn from the germline J gene. J is TRBJ1-5 and V is TRBV20-1, with TRBD1 matching over 8 bases. Germline CDR1 reads DFQATT; CDR2 reads SNEGSKA (reference sequence). CDR3 length: 18 amino acids. The trim removed 3 bases at V and 0 bases at J, leaving 13 bases unmatched. The CDR3 DNA, read in part, is TGCAGTGCTAGTAACCGGGACAGGCGGATTTATAGCAATCAGCCC. Its translation is CSASNRDRRIYSNQP. The entire CDR3 reads CSASNRDRRIYSNQPQHF.